The entry below describes one T cell receptor (beta chain). As yet, its antigen is unknown. The CDR3 extends over 13 amino acids. The V and J ends lost 6 bases and 5 bases respectively, with 13 bases between them. Germline CDR1 is MNHEY and CDR2 is SVGAGI. This sample is part of a study of blood T cells in healthy people across ages. For the study at large: Capturing about one barcoded beta molecule per two T cells was achieved by template switching. Whole-study results and caveats: Fewer expanded clones and more diversity marked long-lived versus aged donors.

No fewer than 6 million PBMCs went into each sample. Next came a second PCR, run for roughly 6 to 11 cycles, which used a sample-barcoded 5' primer along with a J-beta primer mix. Through a template-switch adaptor with 12 random nucleotides, each cDNA molecule received a tag. TCRdb reanalysed the 5' RACE reads using MiXCR and keeps one entry per CDR3 protein. This sample has fewer than 900,000 distinct CDR3 sequences, with about 42% found just once. The source is a woman in her sixties in good health. The rearrangement links TRBV6-5 to TRBJ1-2; the D gene is possibly TRBD1 (6 bases). Specimen: blood. Here the CDR3 DNA reads TGTGCCAGCAGCTCCAGGGGAGAGTATGGCTACACCTTC. Translated: CASSSRGEYGYTF.